This is a list of T cell receptor beta chains from one sample in a study of control samples from healthy donors and cancer patients. The data were produced by immunoSEQ multiplex PCR, yet TCRdb's version contains in-frame clones alone and is incomplete. Here the sample spans 50,000 to 75,000 clones, 85% being singletons. The sample comprised blood. The receptors come from a man aged 40-49 years in good health. Both conserved end residues are part of each CDR3. D genes are given only for firm matches. Not all rows give a size; the values are once, few, many and, for expanded clones, a class.

J gene | clone size | D gene | CDR3 length | V gene | CDR3 DNA | CDR3 protein
TRBJ1-1 | . | . | 13 | TRBV25-1 | TGTGCCAGCAGTCTAGCATTGAACACTGAAGCTTTCTTT | CASSLALNTEAFF
TRBJ2-3 | . | TRBD2 | 16 | TRBV25-1 | TGTGCCAGCAGTGGGTCTAGCGGGAGGGCCGCAGATACGCAGTATTTT | CASSGSSGRAADTQYF
TRBJ1-1 | . | . | 14 | TRBV29-1 | TGCAGCGCCCGGAAGGGGGAAATGAACACTGAAGCTTTCTTT | CSARKGEMNTEAFF
TRBJ2-2 | . | . | 16 | TRBV6-2/TRBV6-3 | TGTGCCAGCAGTTATCAAGTCAACCGGGGAACCGGGGAGCTGTTTTTT | CASSYQVNRGTGELFF
TRBJ1-6 | . | . | 15 | TRBV28 | TGTGCCAGCAGACCTCCGGGAGACTATAATTCACCCCTCCACTTT | CASRPPGDYNSPLHF
TRBJ2-1 | . | . | 16 | TRBV7-3 | TGTGCCAGCAGCGGAGAGAGCGGACTCGACTGGAATGAGCAGTTCTTC | CASSGESGLDWNEQFF
TRBJ1-4 | . | TRBD1 | 14 | TRBV7-9 | TGTGCCAGCAGCGCCCCTGACAGGGGTGAAAAACTGTTTTTT | CASSAPDRGEKLFF
TRBJ1-2 | . | TRBD1 | 14 | TRBV7-2 | TGTGCCAGCAGCTTGGAACGGACAGGACCTGGCTACACCTTC | CASSLERTGPGYTF
TRBJ2-7 | . | . | 14 | TRBV7-9 | TGTGCCAGCAGAGAGGGTGAGGGATCCTACGAGCAGTACTTC | CASREGEGSYEQYF
TRBJ1-6 | once | . | 15 | TRBV18 | TGTGCCAGCTCTCGCCTACAAAAAGATAATTCACCCCTCCACTTT | CASSRLQKDNSPLHF
TRBJ2-1 | . | . | 15 | TRBV9 | TGTGCCAGCAGCGTAAGTCTTAGCTCCTACAATGAGCAGTTCTTC | CASSVSLSSYNEQFF
TRBJ1-5 | once | . | 13 | TRBV14 | TGTGCCAGCAGCCAAGAACCGGGCCAGCCCCAGCATTTT | CASSQEPGQPQHF
TRBJ1-2 | . | . | 13 | TRBV12-3/TRBV12-4 | TGTGCCAGCAGTGATGGGCCTAGTGGAGGCTACACCTTC | CASSDGPSGGYTF
TRBJ2-7 | . | . | 11 | TRBV28 | TGTGCCAGCAGTTTATACCCCGAGCAGTACTTC | CASSLYPEQYF
TRBJ1-2 | once | TRBD1 | 14 | TRBV4-3 | TGCGCCAGCAGCCAAGGGGACAGAAACTATGGCTACACCTTC | CASSQGDRNYGYTF
TRBJ2-3 | once | . | 15 | TRBV6-1 | TGTGCCAGCAGTGAATGGGGCGGGCCCACAGATACGCAGTATTTT | CASSEWGGPTDTQYF
TRBJ2-7 | . | . | 14 | TRBV6-6 | TGTGCCAGCAGTTACGGCAGTTTAATGGACGAGCAGTACTTC | CASSYGSLMDEQYF
TRBJ1-2 | few | . | 13 | TRBV2 | TGTGCCAGCAGTGAGTTTAGGAGGTATGGCTACACCTTC | CASSEFRRYGYTF
TRBJ2-3 | . | . | 16 | TRBV5-1 | TGCGCCAGCAGCCCCGGGACCCGAGGAATGGCAGATACGCAGTATTTT | CASSPGTRGMADTQYF
TRBJ1-2 | . | . | 11 | TRBV18 | TGTGCCAGCTCATCCGACTATGGCTACACCTTC | CASSSDYGYTF
TRBJ2-7 | . | . | 13 | TRBV19 | TGTGCCAGTAGCGCTTTGATGACCTACGAGCAGTACTTC | CASSALMTYEQYF
TRBJ1-1 | . | TRBD1 | 18 | TRBV5-4 | TGTGCCAGCAGCTCGGGTTTAAGACAGGGTATGAGGTTAGATGAAGCTTTCTTT | CASSSGLRQGMRLDEAFF
TRBJ2-1 | . | TRBD2 | 16 | TRBV7-2 | TGTGCCAGCAGCCCCGCCGCGGGGGGGACCTACAATGAGCAGTTCTTC | CASSPAAGGTYNEQFF
TRBJ2-7 | . | . | 13 | TRBV5-1 | TGCGCCAGCAGCTTGCTCTCCGGGTACGAGCAGTACTTC | CASSLLSGYEQYF
TRBJ1-5 | . | . | 13 | TRBV9 | TGTGCCAGCAGCGCCCAAGGGAATCAGCCCCAGCATTTT | CASSAQGNQPQHF
TRBJ2-5 | . | TRBD2 | 18 | TRBV10-3 | TGTGCCATCGGGGGCGGGGGGCTAGCGGGACCCCCAGGGGAGACCCAGTACTTC | CAIGGGGLAGPPGETQYF
TRBJ2-1 | few | TRBD1 | 17 | TRBV9 | TGTGCCAGCAGCTCACAAGTCCCGGGACAGCCCTACAATGAGCAGTTCTTC | CASSSQVPGQPYNEQFF
TRBJ2-5 | . | . | 16 | TRBV5-5 | TGTGCCAGCAGCTTGACCCCCCGGGACTCAGGAGAGACCCAGTACTTC | CASSLTPRDSGETQYF
TRBJ1-6 | . | . | 14 | TRBV6-6 | TGTGCCAGCAGTCAGGGTGTACGGAATTCACCCCTCCACTTT | CASSQGVRNSPLHF
TRBJ1-1 | . | . | 13 | TRBV7-9 | TGTGCCAGCAGCTTATGGCGGAACACTGAAGCTTTCTTT | CASSLWRNTEAFF
TRBJ2-4 | . | . | 11 | TRBV2 | TGTGCCAGCACCTCCACAAACATTCAGTACTTC | CASTSTNIQYF
TRBJ2-2 | . | . | 14 | TRBV7-8 | TGTGCCAGCAGCTTAAGGGACCTAACCGGGGAGCTGTTTTTT | CASSLRDLTGELFF
TRBJ1-2 | . | . | 15 | TRBV5-6 | TGTGCCAGCACCAGGCCGGGCAGGGACAACTATGGCTACACCTTC | CASTRPGRDNYGYTF
TRBJ1-4 | . | . | 13 | TRBV28 | TGTGCCAGCAGTCCCGGGACAACTGAAAAACTGTTTTTT | CASSPGTTEKLFF
TRBJ2-7 | . | TRBD1 | 15 | TRBV27 | TGTGCCAGCACCACATCCCCCAGGGGGTCAACCGAGCAGTACTTC | CASTTSPRGSTEQYF
TRBJ2-1 | once | TRBD2 | 16 | TRBV14 | TGTGCCAGCAGCCGTGGACTAGCGGGGGGTATCAATGAGCAGTTCTTC | CASSRGLAGGINEQFF
TRBJ2-2 | . | . | 14 | TRBV7-2 | TGTGCCAGCAGCTCCCTTCGCCCCACCGGGGAGCTGTTTTTT | CASSSLRPTGELFF
TRBJ1-1 | . | . | 14 | TRBV3-1/TRBV3-2 | TGTGCCAGCAGCCCTCATGCAGGGAACGTCGCGGCTTTCTTT | CASSPHAGNVAAFF
TRBJ2-7 | . | . | 13 | TRBV19 | TGTGCCAGTAGTAGGGGCAGGACCTACGAGCAGTACTTC | CASSRGRTYEQYF
TRBJ2-2 | . | . | 15 | TRBV7-2 | TGTGCCAGCAGCTTAGAGCGGGTTTTCACCGGGGAGCTGTTTTTT | CASSLERVFTGELFF
TRBJ1-6 | . | TRBD1 | 15 | TRBV6-2/TRBV6-3 | TGTGCCAGCAGTCGCAGGGGGCTGCTGGATTCACCCCTCCACTTT | CASSRRGLLDSPLHF
TRBJ1-4 | . | . | 16 | TRBV7-2 | TGTGCCAGCAGCTTCGGTCGTGTTGGGGGTAATGAAAAACTGTTTTTT | CASSFGRVGGNEKLFF
TRBJ2-5 | . | . | 12 | TRBV6-5 | TGTGCCGCTTTGGGCACCTTGGAGACCCAGTACTTC | CAALGTLETQYF
TRBJ2-7 | . | . | 15 | TRBV3-1/TRBV3-2 | TGTGCCAGCAGCCTCCAACCGGCAGGGGTGGACGAGCAGTACTTC | CASSLQPAGVDEQYF
TRBJ2-5 | once | . | 13 | TRBV11-3 | TGTGCCTGCGAGAGAGGGGCCCAAGAGACCCAGTACTTC | CACERGAQETQYF
TRBJ1-6 | . | TRBD1 | 13 | TRBV7-9 | TGTGCCAGCAATGCGGGACAGGGACAACCCCTCCACTTT | CASNAGQGQPLHF
TRBJ2-7 | . | . | 13 | TRBV7-9 | TGTGCCAGCAGCTTAGCTTTGACCCACGAGCAGTACTTC | CASSLALTHEQYF
TRBJ1-2 | . | . | 15 | TRBV5-1 | TGCGCCAGCAGCCCGGACGGGGCAGCTAACTATGGCTACACCTTC | CASSPDGAANYGYTF